This entry lists 28 T cell receptor beta chains sequenced from one sample in a study of graft-versus-host responses after intestinal transplantation. Here immunoSEQ multiplex PCR was the method, and the copy in TCRdb shows in-frame clones only, minus some. The data hold fewer than 20,000 clones, with 75% to 85% observed a single time. Lamina propria and intraepithelial lymphocytes were released by processing graft tissue. The sequencing here drew on ileum tissue, taken just under 600 days after intestinal transplantation. The source of these receptors is a human patient who received an intestinal transplant, so some T cells may come from the graft donor.

The CDR3 reads CASSQDQEGPEAFF. The CDR3 bases are TGTGCCAGCAGCCAAGACCAAGAGGGTCCTGAAGCTTTCTTT. The chain couples TRBV14 to TRBJ1-1; D is unresolved. Germline CDR1 SGHDN, CDR2 FVKESK. Trimming removed 0 bases at V and 6 bases at J, with 11 bases between. This CDR3 has 14 residues.

This clone showed up just once. The sample contains more than one DNA sequence encoding this CDR3. The chain joins TRBV5-1 to TRBJ2-1; 8 bases match TRBD2. Germline CDR1 SGHRS, CDR2 YFSETQ. Germline trimming cut 0 bases from V and 7 bases from J; bases unmatched to any gene: 6. This CDR3 comprises 15 residues. Written as DNA, the CDR3 is TGCGCCAGCAGCTTGGGGCTAGCGGGTCTTAATGAGCAGTTCTTC. This codes for CASSLGLAGLNEQFF. Full variable domain (outside the CDR3, taken from reference TRBV5-1 and TRBJ2-1): KAGVTQTPRYLIKTRGQQVTLSCSPISGHRSVSWYQQTPGQGLQFLFEYFSETQRNKGNFPGRFSGRQFSNSRSEMNVSTLELGDSALYLCASSLGLAGLNEQFFGPGTRLTVL.

The rearrangement links TRBV7-2 to TRBJ2-5; 9 positions agree with TRBD1. The J call is uncertain, as TRBJ2-7 better fits the DNA end. Germline CDR1 and CDR2: SGHTA and FQGNSA. There are 15 residues in the CDR3. The CDR3 protein is CASSSQTGGPYEQYF. CDR3 DNA sequence: TGTGCCAGCAGCTCGCAGACAGGGGGACCCTACGAGCAGTACTTC.

The V gene is TRBV2, the J gene TRBJ2-7; D might be TRBD2 (5 bases). Germline V gene lookup returns CDR1 SNHLY and CDR2 FYNNEI. Trimming stripped 7 bases from V and 3 bases from J, with 16 bases between. The CDR3 extends over 14 amino acids. CDR3 in amino acids: CASKKGSGLYEQYF. As DNA, the CDR3 is TGTGCCAGCAAGAAGGGCTCAGGACTCTACGAGCAGTACTTC.

The chain recombines TRBV4-1 with TRBJ1-2; D may be TRBD1 (5 bases). Per germline, CDR1 MGHRA and CDR2 YSYEKL. Trimming pared 2 bases from V and 0 bases from J, leaving 19 bases between. CDR3 length: 18 residues. The chain's CDR3 is CASSQPTEVTATNYGYTF. DNA of the CDR3: TGCGCCAGCAGCCAACCGACCGAAGTGACAGCCACTAACTATGGCTACACCTTC.

The chain combines TRBV13 with TRBJ1-4, with 8 bases that match TRBD1. CDR3 size: 16 residues. The V segment lost 5 bases and the J segment 4 bases; nucleotides outside the gene matches: 9. The germline gives CDR1 PRHDT, CDR2 FYEKMQ (reference sequence). The CDR3 sequence is CASSQTRQGINEKLFF. The DNA of the CDR3 is TGTGCCAGCAGCCAAACTAGACAGGGGATTAATGAAAAACTGTTTTTT.

The chain couples TRBV29-1 to TRBJ2-7; 9 bases are a match to TRBD2. V lost 2 bases, J lost 6 bases, and 5 bases stayed unmatched. This CDR3 has 13 residues. Per germline, CDR1 SQVTM and CDR2 ANQGSEA. The CDR3 reads CSVELAGRPEQYF. DNA of the CDR3: TGCAGCGTTGAACTAGCGGGGAGGCCCGAGCAGTACTTC.

This chain connects TRBV10-1 to TRBJ2-3; D possibly matches TRBD1 or TRBD2 (5 bases each). Per the germline V gene, CDR1 is WNHNN and CDR2 is SYGVQD (reference sequence). The CDR3 loop spans 14 amino acids. Trimming pared 10 bases from V and 4 bases from J, leaving 18 bases between. In DNA form, the CDR3 reads TGCGCCACCCAAAAGGGGCAGGGAGCAGATACGCAGTATTTT. This sequence encodes CATQKGQGADTQYF.

V usage is TRBV4-1 and J usage is TRBJ1-4; D remains unclear. The germline V and J ends were trimmed by 4 bases and 0 bases, with 12 bases remaining between them. Germline V gene lookup returns CDR1 MGHRA and CDR2 YSYEKL. The CDR3 runs to 16 residues. This CDR3 reads CASSLRDTATNEKLFF. CDR3 nucleotide sequence: TGCGCCAGCAGCCTTAGAGACACAGCAACTAATGAAAAACTGTTTTTT.

This clone was counted only a few times. J is TRBJ2-3 and V is TRBV30, with 7 positions matching TRBD1. This CDR3 contains 13 residues. CDR1 is GTSNPN, CDR2 SVGIG, per germline (reference sequence). Germline trimming cut 7 bases from V and 0 bases from J; bases unmatched to any gene: 4. In DNA, the CDR3 is TGTGCCTCGGGACAGCAGAGCACAGATACGCAGTATTTT. Amino acids: CASGQQSTDTQYF.

The V gene is TRBV23-1, the J gene TRBJ2-4; perhaps D is TRBD1 or TRBD2 (5 bases each). TRBV23-1 is marked as an open reading frame, function uncertain. Trimming stripped 2 bases from V and 0 bases from J, with 20 bases between. This CDR3 has 19 residues. CDR3 region: CASSQPGRLAARAKNIQYF. CDR3 in DNA: TGCGCCAGCAGTCAACCGGGACGGCTAGCCGCTCGAGCCAAAAACATTCAGTACTTC.

The CDR3 bases are TGTGCCAGCAGCCCCCTCGGGGGGGGAAACACCGGGGAGCTGTTTTTT. Amino acid sequence: CASSPLGGGNTGELFF. The chain recombines TRBV7-9 with TRBJ2-2; 8 bases line up with TRBD2. The V and J ends lost 5 bases and 2 bases, in that order; junction bases with no gene match: 7. Germline V gives CDR1 SEHNR, CDR2 FQNEAQ (reference sequence). The CDR3 length is 16 residues.

With regard to this clone: Other nucleotide sequences in the sample specify the same CDR3. J is TRBJ1-5 and V is TRBV19; 12 positions agree with TRBD1. CDR3 length: 16 residues. V lost 4 bases, J lost 7 bases, and 8 bases stayed unmatched. Germline values: CDR1 LNHDA, CDR2 SQIVND (reference sequence). The CDR3 region is CASSRGGQGAWQPQHF. CDR3 sequence (DNA): TGTGCCAGTAGTAGGGGGGGACAGGGGGCTTGGCAGCCCCAGCATTTT.

This clone was seen once. This rearrangement joins TRBV6-1 to TRBJ2-5; the D is unclear. The J call may be wrong; the DNA end is better matched by TRBJ2-7. The germline gives CDR1 MNHNS, CDR2 SASEGT. The CDR3 spans 12 residues. The CDR3 DNA is TGTGCCAGCAGTGAAGCCACCTACGAGCAGTACTTC. Translated, it gives CASSEATYEQYF.

This clone was seen a few times. V gene TRBV10-3 combines with J gene TRBJ2-1; D unresolved. Germline lookup yields CDR1 ENHRY and CDR2 SYGVKD. Trimming shortened V by 0 bases and J by 6 bases, and 12 bases separated the two germline ends. The CDR3 consists of 15 residues. CDR3 sequence (DNA): TGTGCCATCAGTGAGTCGGCGATTGCAAGCAATGAGCAGTTCTTC. This sequence encodes CAISESAIASNEQFF.

There are a few counts of this clone. This chain uses TRBV5-1 with TRBJ2-7; D unclear. This CDR3 contains 13 residues. CDR1 and CDR2 (germline): SGHRS, YFSETQ. Trimming took off 0 bases at V and 1 base at J, with 5 bases between the two ends. The CDR3 nucleotides are TGCGCCAGCAGCTTGGCCGCTTCCTACGAGCAGTACTTC. Translating it yields CASSLAASYEQYF.

This chain links TRBV9 with TRBJ2-5; a possible D gene is TRBD1 (5 bases). V was cut by 2 bases and J by 2 bases, with 16 bases left in between. CDR3 length equals 16 residues. Germline CDR1 SGDLS, CDR2 YYNGEE. CDR3 nucleotide sequence: TGTGCCAGCAGCGTGGCAGGGCGAATAAAACAAGAGACCCAGTACTTC. Its protein product is CASSVAGRIKQETQYF.

This chain links TRBV4-2 with TRBJ2-7; 8 bases line up with TRBD2. The germline gives CDR1 LGHNA, CDR2 YNFKEQ. The J segment lost 3 bases and the V segment lost 0 bases, leaving 7 bases of the junction unmatched. CDR3 length equals 16 residues. The CDR3 protein is CASSQDGRGGLYEQYF. CDR3 nucleotide sequence: TGTGCCAGCAGCCAAGATGGACGGGGGGGCCTCTACGAGCAGTACTTC.

The chain combines TRBV5-6 with TRBJ2-1; D not resolved. The V gene lost 0 bases and the J gene lost 9 bases, with 4 bases spanning the gap. The germline gives CDR1 SGHDT, CDR2 YYEEEE. The CDR3 length is 11 residues. CDR3 loop: CASSLGFEQFF. CDR3 bases: TGTGCCAGCAGCTTGGGGTTTGAGCAGTTCTTC.

The chain is built from TRBV9 and TRBJ2-6; unclear D gene. Germline CDR1 and CDR2: SGDLS and YYNGEE. Trimming removed 4 bases from V and 0 bases from J, with 11 bases in between. This CDR3 spans 16 amino acids. The CDR3 reads CASSPRGVSGANVLTF. The CDR3 coding sequence is TGTGCCAGCAGCCCCAGAGGCGTCTCTGGGGCCAACGTCCTGACTTTC.

V and J are TRBV9 and TRBJ2-1, with 8 bases matching TRBD2. CDR1 and CDR2 (germline): SGDLS, YYNGEE. CDR3 size: 18 residues. V lost 5 bases to trimming and J lost 5 bases; unmatched junction nucleotides: 18. CDR3 loop: CASSPSRAGLDRDNEQFF. In DNA, the CDR3 is TGTGCCAGCAGTCCGTCGCGGGCGGGACTAGATAGAGACAATGAGCAGTTCTTC.

In its sample, this clone was seen once. V gene TRBV18 combines with J gene TRBJ2-5, with TRBD2 matching over 8 bases. Germline lookup yields CDR1 KGHSH and CDR2 LQKENI. CDR3 size: 14 residues. After removal of 3 bases from V and 5 bases from J, the junction contained 5 bases not matched to a gene. DNA of the CDR3: TGTGCCAGCTCACCGGAAGCGGGGGTGGAGACCCAGTACTTC. Translation gives CASSPEAGVETQYF.

The V call is TRBV4-2, the J call TRBJ1-2, with 10 bases identical to TRBD1. The CDR3 contains 16 residues. Germline assignment: CDR1 LGHNA and CDR2 YNFKEQ. With V trimmed by 1 base and J by 4 bases, 6 bases remained unmatched. CDR3 coding DNA: TGTGCCAGCAGCCAAGTTGGGACAGGGGTTACCTATGGCTACACCTTC. Protein: CASSQVGTGVTYGYTF.

This chain links TRBV10-1 with TRBJ2-2; D is ambiguous. Germline loops: CDR1 WNHNN, CDR2 SYGVQD (reference sequence). The V end lost 6 bases, the J end lost 3 bases, and 11 bases lay between the germline ends. The CDR3 is 14 residues long. CDR3 protein: CASRTPKYTGELFF. The CDR3 region has the DNA TGCGCCAGCAGGACTCCGAAGTACACCGGGGAGCTGTTTTTT.

The chain couples TRBV6-6 to TRBJ1-2; D not certain. Germline CDR1 and CDR2: MNHNY and SVGAGI (reference sequence). V was cut by 7 bases and J by 6 bases, with 15 bases left in between. This CDR3 contains 13 residues. The CDR3 sequence: CASKRFSMDGYTF. In nucleotides, the CDR3 is TGTGCCAGCAAACGCTTCTCTATGGATGGCTACACCTTC.

J is TRBJ1-1 and V is TRBV27, with a weak D call TRBD1 (5 bases). The V end was cut by 7 bases, the J end by 4 bases, with 19 bases between. This CDR3 has 15 residues. Germline V CDR1 and CDR2: MNHEY, SMNVEV (reference sequence). As DNA, the CDR3 is TGTGCCAGCACCGTTGCGGGGGTCGGAGGCACTGAAGCTTTCTTT. Its translation is CASTVAGVGGTEAFF.

The chain combines TRBV12-5 with TRBJ1-2, with 8 bases aligning to TRBD1. The CDR3 covers 16 residues. With 3 bases clipped from V and 3 bases from J, the junction kept 9 bases outside the gene matches. Looked up from germline, CDR1 is LGHNT and CDR2 is FRNRAP. CDR3 region: CASGFRPQGADYGYTF. CDR3 DNA: TGTGCTAGTGGTTTCCGGCCCCAGGGGGCAGACTATGGCTACACCTTC.

The chain has TRBV11-2 and TRBJ2-1, with D tentatively TRBD1 (6 bases). The V gene lost 3 bases and the J gene lost 10 bases, with 16 bases spanning the gap. Germline CDR1 is SGHAT and CDR2 is FQNNGV. The CDR3 sequence is 14 residues long. The CDR3 spells CASSFVPVQGEQFF. The DNA for the CDR3 is TGTGCCAGCAGCTTCGTTCCCGTACAGGGCGAGCAGTTCTTC. Drawing the rest from reference TRBV11-2 and TRBJ2-1, the complete variable domain is EAGVAQSPRYKIIEKRQSVAFWCNPISGHATLYWYQQILGQGPKLLIQFQNNGVVDDSQLPKDRFSAERLKGVDSTLKIQPAKLEDSAVYLCASSFVPVQGEQFFGPGTRLTVL.